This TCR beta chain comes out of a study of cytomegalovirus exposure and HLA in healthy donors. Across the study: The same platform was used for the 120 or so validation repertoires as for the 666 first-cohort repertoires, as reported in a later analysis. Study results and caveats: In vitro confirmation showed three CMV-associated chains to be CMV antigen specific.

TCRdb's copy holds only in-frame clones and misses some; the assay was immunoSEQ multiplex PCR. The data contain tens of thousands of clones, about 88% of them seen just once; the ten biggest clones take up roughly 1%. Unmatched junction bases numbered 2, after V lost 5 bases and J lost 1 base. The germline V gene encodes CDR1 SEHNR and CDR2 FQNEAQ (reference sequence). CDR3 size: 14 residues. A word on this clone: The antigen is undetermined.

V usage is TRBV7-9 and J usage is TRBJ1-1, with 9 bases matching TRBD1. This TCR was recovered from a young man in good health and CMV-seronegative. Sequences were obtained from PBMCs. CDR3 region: CASSRDRANTEAFF. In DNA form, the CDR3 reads TGTGCCAGCAGCCGGGACAGGGCGAACACTGAAGCTTTCTTT.